This T cell receptor beta chain came from a study of blood T cell repertoires in COVID-19. Across the whole study: Sites in the United States, Italy and Spain provided acute and convalescent COVID-19 samples. PBMCs, B-cell-depleted T cells, or T cells provided the cDNA or gDNA that made up the material.

In the original workflow: Amplifying reference gene primers gave estimates of nucleated cell counts. Repertoires were generated with immunoSEQ multiplex PCR, while TCRdb's copy carries only in-frame clones and drops some. D and trimming were read from the DNA, whereas the V and J calls and clone size are those reported in that table. This sample has a few hundred thousand clones, with about 90% found just once. V was shortened by 4 bases and J by 4 bases, with 15 bases between the two germline ends. The CDR3 covers 14 residues. CDR1 SGDLS and CDR2 YYNGEE come from the germline V gene. Allocation to cohorts depended on clinical history reported by the participants.

This clonotype was obtained from a woman aged 25 to 45 who had recovered from COVID-19. The chain employs TRBV9 and TRBJ2-7; a weak D match, TRBD1 (5 bases). Material: PBMCs or T cells enriched from blood (not recorded which). The CDR3 reads CASSKGYLEYEQYF. The CDR3 region has the DNA TGTGCCAGCAGCAAGGGGTATCTAGAGTACGAGCAGTACTTC.